This entry lists 27 T cell receptor beta chains sequenced from one sample in a study of early T cells in non-severe SARS-CoV-2 infection. TCRdb independently ran MiXCR on the 5' RACE reads; one entry per CDR3 protein. Among tens of thousands of distinct CDR3 sequences, approximately 9.9% were seen once, and the ten largest hold roughly an eighth. Sample: whole blood. The receptor source for this set is an adult who was a healthcare worker with PCR-confirmed SARS-CoV-2 infection or an uninfected control (not recorded which).

In this sample, this clonotype turned up a few times. At one end, the junction sequence differs from germline, possibly due to a read error. The CDR3 loop reads CASSVETPF. The CDR3 nucleotides read TGTGCCAGCAGCGTAGAGACCCCCTTC. This rearrangement joins TRBV9 to TRBJ1-2; unclear D gene. The CDR3 is 9 residues long. The germline gives CDR1 SGDLS, CDR2 YYNGEE.

Only a few counts were recorded for this clonotype. The chain recombines TRBV4-3 with TRBJ1-2; D gene ambiguous. The V gene's germline CDR1 is LGHNA and CDR2 YSLEER. The V end lost 0 bases, the J end lost 8 bases, and 13 bases lay between the germline ends. The CDR3 has 14 residues. The CDR3 loop reads CASSQDVPSGGYTF. The CDR3 region has the DNA TGCGCCAGCAGCCAAGACGTCCCCTCAGGAGGCTACACCTTC.

At least ten counts were recorded for this clonotype. V usage is TRBV7-3 and J usage is TRBJ2-7; D perhaps matches TRBD2 (6 bases). This CDR3 contains 16 residues. The germline V gene has CDR1 SGHTA and CDR2 FQGTGA. Deletions cut 5 bases from V and 0 bases from J, with 17 bases between. The CDR3 loop reads CASSPGTPQGSYEQYF. The CDR3 DNA follows: TGTGCCAGCAGCCCCGGGACTCCCCAGGGCTCCTACGAGCAGTACTTC.

This clonotype was counted ten times or more. The chain is built from TRBV11-2 and TRBJ2-1; D remains unclear. V lost 4 bases to trimming and J lost 3 bases, with 4 bases between them. CDR3 length: 12 residues. Germline V gene lookup returns CDR1 SGHAT and CDR2 FQNNGV. The CDR3 DNA reads as TGTGCCAGCAGCTCAGTCTACAATGAGCAGTTCTTC. It specifies CASSSVYNEQFF.

The chain is built from TRBV27 and TRBJ2-3; 12 bases map to TRBD2. The germline gives CDR1 MNHEY, CDR2 SMNVEV (reference sequence). V was pared by 7 bases and J by 4 bases, with 3 bases of the junction left unmatched. CDR3 size: 14 residues. CDR3 sequence: CASTGLAGSDTQYF. For the CDR3, the DNA is TGTGCCAGCACGGGACTAGCGGGCTCAGATACGCAGTATTTT.

This clonotype came up many times. The chain combines TRBV6-5 with TRBJ2-1; 10 bases align to TRBD2. The germline gives CDR1 MNHEY, CDR2 SVGAGI. Germline trimming cut 7 bases from V and 8 bases from J; bases unmatched to any gene: 11. This CDR3 comprises 15 residues. CDR3 amino acids: CASTNSGGAGDEQFF. Here the CDR3 DNA reads TGTGCCAGCACCAACAGCGGGGGGGCCGGAGATGAGCAGTTCTTC.

Many counts were recorded for this clonotype. The chain carries TRBV3-1 and TRBJ2-1; 9 nucleotides align to TRBD1. Germline loops: CDR1 LGHDT, CDR2 YNNKEL (reference sequence). The V gene end was trimmed by 4 bases and the J gene end by 15 bases; junction bases not matched to a gene: 16. The CDR3 is 15 residues long. Here the CDR3 reads CASSPGQGPYLSSFF. The CDR3 DNA reads as TGTGCCAGCAGCCCGGGACAGGGCCCCTATTTGAGCTCGTTCTTC.

This clonotype has ten or more counts. This chain links TRBV4-2 with TRBJ1-1, with TRBD1 as a possible D gene (5 bases). The V gene lost 1 base and the J gene lost 4 bases, with 7 bases spanning the gap. The length of the CDR3 is 13 residues. Germline assignment: CDR1 LGHNA and CDR2 YNFKEQ. The CDR3 nucleotides read TGTGCCAGCAGCCAAGGTAGGGGCACTGAAGCTTTCTTT. Translated: CASSQGRGTEAFF.

This clonotype was observed a handful of times. J is TRBJ2-1 and V is TRBV7-3; D remains unclear. V lost 5 bases to trimming and J lost 8 bases, with 10 bases between them. Germline CDR1 and CDR2: SGHTA and FQGTGA. The CDR3 has 12 residues. The CDR3 loop reads CASSPFGDEQFF. In DNA form, the CDR3 reads TGTGCCAGCAGCCCTTTCGGCGATGAGCAGTTCTTC.

The sample holds a few counts of this clonotype. This rearrangement joins TRBV29-1 to TRBJ2-5; D is tentatively TRBD1 or TRBD2 (6 bases each). The CDR3 has 17 amino acids. With 1 base removed from V and 2 bases from J, the gap between germline ends came to 20 bases. CDR1 and CDR2 from the germline V gene are SQVTM and ANQGSEA. CDR3 protein: CSVEGVWVGGGQETQYF. The CDR3 nucleotides are TGCAGCGTTGAAGGGGTCTGGGTCGGAGGGGGTCAAGAGACCCAGTACTTC.

This clonotype was counted only a few times. The rearrangement links TRBV12-3 or TRBV12-4 to TRBJ2-1; 11 bases are a match to TRBD2. V shed 5 bases and J 10 bases; nucleotides not matched to a gene: 10. The CDR3 runs to 15 residues. CDR3 in DNA: TGTGCCAGCAGTGCCTATAGCGGGAGGGCCGAGGAGCAGTTCTTC. Protein: CASSAYSGRAEEQFF.

Ten or more counts support this clonotype. V gene TRBV7-2 combines with J gene TRBJ2-3, with 9 positions matching TRBD1. CDR3 size: 14 residues. Trimming at V came to 5 bases and at J to 5 bases, leaving 5 bases not matched to a gene. Germline V lookup: CDR1 SGHTA, CDR2 FQGNSA. The CDR3 nucleotides read TGTGCCAGCAGCCGACAGGGGGTTCGAGATACGCAGTATTTT. Its translation: CASSRQGVRDTQYF. Full variable domain (outside the CDR3, taken from reference TRBV7-2 and TRBJ2-3): GAGVSQSPSNKVTEKGKDVELRCDPISGHTALYWYRQSLGQGLEFLIYFQGNSAPDKSGLPSDRFSAERTGGSVSTLTIQRTQQEDSAVYLCASSRQGVRDTQYFGPGTRLTVL.

This chain connects TRBV7-9 to TRBJ1-1; no clear D. Germline V gene sequence: CDR1 SEHNR, CDR2 FQNEAQ (reference sequence). The V end lost 1 base, the J end lost 8 bases, and 11 bases lay between the germline ends. CDR3 length: 13 residues. The CDR3 here is CASSLGARAEAFF. For the CDR3, the DNA is TGTGCCAGCAGCTTAGGAGCACGGGCCGAAGCTTTCTTT.

The rearrangement uses TRBV7-9 and TRBJ2-5; D is unresolved. Trimming removed 8 bases from V and 6 bases from J, with 16 bases in between. The CDR3 covers 13 residues. From germline, CDR1 is SEHNR and CDR2 FQNEAQ (reference sequence). CDR3 bases: TGTGCCAGCGGCTCCTCATCTTTGAAGACCCAGTACTTC. The encoded protein is CASGSSSLKTQYF.

This clonotype showed up many times. The V gene is TRBV9, the J gene TRBJ1-1; D might be TRBD1 (6 bases). Germline CDR1 SGDLS, CDR2 YYNGEE. V lost 3 bases and J lost 4, with 13 bases in between. The CDR3 spans 14 residues. CDR3 amino acids: CASSAGTPPTEAFF. CDR3 DNA sequence: TGTGCCAGCAGCGCAGGGACACCGCCCACTGAAGCTTTCTTT.

Notes on this clonotype: This may arise from a read error, as a much more abundant clone is one base away. The V and J genes are TRBV20-1 and TRBJ2-7, with 7 positions matching TRBD2. Germline loops: CDR1 DFQATT, CDR2 SNEGSKA (reference sequence). This CDR3 has 16 residues. With 3 bases clipped from V and 2 bases from J, the junction kept 13 bases outside the gene matches. CDR3 bases: TGCAGTGCTAGCCGTGTGACTAGCAGGAGGGCCTACGAGCAGTACTTC. It codes for CSASRVTSRRAYEQYF.

This clonotype was seen ten or more times. The V and J genes are TRBV12-3 or TRBV12-4 and TRBJ1-1, with D perhaps matching TRBD1 (5 bases). The V end was cut by 0 bases, the J end by 6 bases, with 14 bases between. The CDR3 is 15 residues long. The DNA of the CDR3 is TGTGCCAGCAGTTTAGCAGGACATGGAGGGGCTGAAGCTTTCTTT. This gives the protein CASSLAGHGGAEAFF.

This clonotype was seen ten or more times. The chain carries TRBV7-6 and TRBJ2-5, with 9 bases aligning to TRBD2. CDR3 size: 17 residues. The germline gives CDR1 SGHVS, CDR2 FNYEAQ. The J segment lost 5 bases and the V segment lost 1 base, leaving 11 bases of the junction unmatched. DNA of the CDR3: TGTGCCAGCAGCTTAGTGCGATCGGCGGGGGGGCCGGAGACCCAGTACTTC. Its protein is CASSLVRSAGGPETQYF.

This clonotype occurred a few times. The rearrangement links TRBV7-6 to TRBJ2-1; TRBD2 is a possible D gene (6 bases). The CDR3 runs 17 residues. The V gene lost 2 bases and the J gene lost 6 bases, with 20 bases spanning the gap. Per germline, CDR1 SGHVS and CDR2 FNYEAQ. CDR3 loop: CASSLSLRRGVPNEQFF. The CDR3, as DNA: TGTGCCAGCAGCTTATCCCTCCGGCGGGGAGTCCCCAATGAGCAGTTCTTC.

In its sample, this clonotype was seen many times. The J gene is TRBJ2-3, the V gene TRBV7-9; no clear D. V lost 4 bases to trimming and J lost 7 bases, with 6 bases between them. Looked up from germline, CDR1 is SEHNR and CDR2 is FQNEAQ (reference sequence). This CDR3 spans 11 amino acids. The CDR3 loop reads CASSSSNTQYF. The CDR3 DNA reads as TGTGCCAGCAGCTCCAGCAATACGCAGTATTTT.

The V gene is TRBV6-6, the J gene TRBJ1-2; possibly TRBD1 for D (5 bases). Germline V gives CDR1 MNHNY, CDR2 SVGAGI (reference sequence). This CDR3 contains 15 residues. Trimming took off 7 bases at V and 4 bases at J, with 19 bases between the two ends. In DNA, the CDR3 is TGTGCCAGCATGGGCCAGGGAGGGCCAGGCTATGGCTACACCTTC. Translating gives CASMGQGGPGYGYTF.

The chain is built from TRBV7-3 and TRBJ1-1; D not certain. This CDR3 has 14 residues. Germline CDR1 reads SGHTA; CDR2 reads FQGTGA. V was clipped by 1 base and J by 2 bases, with 8 bases between them. The CDR3 loop reads CASSLIGTNTEAFF. DNA of the CDR3: TGTGCCAGCAGCTTAATAGGTACAAACACTGAAGCTTTCTTT.

V gene TRBV7-2 combines with J gene TRBJ1-4, with 7 bases aligning to TRBD1. Germline V lookup: CDR1 SGHTA, CDR2 FQGNSA. The CDR3 consists of 14 residues. The J segment lost 6 bases and the V segment lost 1 base, leaving 2 bases of the junction unmatched. CDR3 in amino acids: CASSLGGGDEKLFF. The CDR3 coding sequence is TGTGCCAGCAGCTTAGGAGGGGGCGATGAAAAACTGTTTTTT.

This clonotype was recorded at least ten times. The gene calls are TRBV7-9 and TRBJ2-1, with TRBD2 as a possible D gene (6 bases). V was cut by 5 bases and J by 6 bases, with 23 bases left in between. Looked up from germline, CDR1 is SEHNR and CDR2 is FQNEAQ (reference sequence). The CDR3 runs to 17 residues. The CDR3, as DNA: TGTGCCAGCAGCGCGAAACGCGGGACCACCTCCGGCAATGAGCAGTTCTTC. Translated, it gives CASSAKRGTTSGNEQFF.

The chain employs TRBV15 and TRBJ2-4; possible D gene TRBD1, 5 bases. Trimming cost V 4 bases and J 6 bases, with 13 bases left between them. Germline CDR1 is LNHNV and CDR2 is YYDKDF (reference sequence). The CDR3 loop spans 14 amino acids. Here the CDR3 reads CATSKGSQGNIQYF. The CDR3 DNA reads TGTGCCACCAGCAAGGGATCGCAGGGAAACATTCAGTACTTC.

This clonotype came up many times. This chain uses TRBV6-1 with TRBJ2-7; D not certain. The CDR3 has 13 residues. The germline gives CDR1 MNHNS, CDR2 SASEGT. V lost 1 base, J lost 1 base, and 5 bases lay in between. The CDR3 spells CASSEVQSYEQYF. CDR3 nucleotide sequence: TGTGCCAGCAGTGAAGTACAGTCCTACGAGCAGTACTTC.

The chain joins TRBV25-1 to TRBJ2-5; D might be TRBD1 (6 bases). This CDR3 has 17 amino acids. Deletions cut 5 bases from V and 3 bases from J, with 22 bases between. Germline lookup yields CDR1 MGHDK and CDR2 SYGVNS. In nucleotides, the CDR3 is TGTGCCAGCAGTTCGTTCAGGGGTCAAGGACTCAAAGAGACCCAGTACTTC. Protein: CASSSFRGQGLKETQYF.